This section outlines one T cell receptor (beta chain) sequence together with its context. Sequenced by immunoSEQ multiplex PCR; TCRdb stores in-frame clones only, minus some. Counted here are about 68,000 clones, roughly 88% occurring once; the ten biggest clones make up roughly 8.8%. The record originates from a study of blood T cell repertoires in COVID-19. Study background: PBMCs, B-cell-depleted T cells, or T cells provided the cDNA or gDNA that made up the material.

Trimming removed 0 bases from V and 2 bases from J; junction bases left unmatched: 3. CDR1 and CDR2 (germline): SGDLS, YYNGEE. The CDR3 spans 15 residues. The rearrangement uses TRBV9 and TRBJ1-2, with TRBD1 matching 8 bases. Sequencing used peripheral blood. The clonotype originates from a man aged 25 to 40 with acute or convalescent COVID-19. CDR3 region: CASSVAHRGNYGYTF. CDR3 nucleotide sequence: TGTGCCAGCAGCGTAGCTCACAGGGGGAACTATGGCTACACCTTC.